This TCR beta chain stems from a study of identical twins. Among all donors, each was a healthy Caucasian. TCRdb recomputed calls from the 5' RACE reads with MiXCR, one row per CDR3 protein. The sample lists roughly 690,000 distinct CDR3 sequences, 5.5% to 6.5% occurring once. This clonotype appeared many times. Antigen unknown. Points from the study as a whole: The authors noted that invariant MAIT and iNKT cells could partly confound zero-insertion analyses. Weaker excess twin sharing was seen among beta out-of-frame sequences. Within cord blood, abundant beta clonotypes carried fewer insertions, but memory repertoires showed no such trend.

This CDR3 has 12 amino acids. V gave up 3 bases and J gave up 8 bases, with 7 bases separating them. This receptor was obtained from a man between 18 and 35 years old in good health. The V gene is TRBV12-3 or TRBV12-4, the J gene TRBJ2-2; D gene ambiguous. The sequenced sample was naive T cells sorted from blood. This chain's CDR3 is CASSFLTGELFF. The CDR3 DNA is TGTGCCAGCAGTTTCTTGACGGGGGAGCTGTTTTTT.